This record looks at one T cell receptor beta chain sequence and its context. What it binds is unknown. PCR was performed using 60 Vbeta and 13 Jbeta primers. Assay: immunoSEQ multiplex PCR; the TCRdb copy retains only in-frame clones and omits some. The table lists more than 150,000 clones, approximately 80% of them singletons. The CDR3 extends over 19 amino acids. The data stem from a study of cytomegalovirus exposure and HLA in healthy donors. Overall study: Findings of an earlier analysis included around 120 million unique TCR beta sequences from some 200 million T cells. The study's findings and limits: It was confirmed in vitro that three of the CMV-associated chains were specific for CMV antigens. Some V segments, TRBV6-2 and TRBV6-3 among them, were indistinguishable and were therefore excluded. Reportedly, TCR beta sequences accurately predicted HLA-A and HLA-B alleles in most subjects.

Sequencing was carried out using PBMCs. This TCR came from a woman aged 18 to 35 in good health and CMV-seropositive. The rearrangement uses TRBV21-1 and TRBJ1-5; whether TRBD1, the table's D call, matches the DNA was not checked. TRBV21-1 is described as a pseudogene. The CDR3 DNA sequence: TGTGCCAGCAGCAGCATAAAACCCTACAGGGGAACAGGCAATCAGCCCCAGCATTTT. This encodes CASSSIKPYRGTGNQPQHF.